A selection of T cell receptor beta chains follows, all from one sample in a study of cytotoxic CD8 clonotypes in ibrutinib-treated CLL. Only in-frame clones appear in the TCRdb table, and some are missing; sequencing was by immunoSEQ multiplex PCR. The sample holds about 330,000 clones; roughly two thirds are singletons and the top ten take about 6.7%. The sequencing here drew on PBMCs, taken after 36 months of ibrutinib treatment. The source of these receptors is a human donor with chronic lymphocytic leukemia. The CDR3 runs from the conserved cysteine through the conserved F or W. The D gene is left open where the match is weak. Clone size is given for some rows only: seen once, a few or many times, or a class if the clone is expanded.

16	TRBV28	TRBJ2-7	NA	NA	TGTGCCAGCAGTCTAACGGGACCTAGGAGCTCCTACGAGCAGTACTTC	CASSLTGPRSSYEQYF
13	TRBV27	TRBJ2-7	NA	NA	TGTGCCACTCAAAACGATCAGGGTGACGAGCAGTACTTC	CATQNDQGDEQYF
11	TRBV11-2	TRBJ2-1	NA	NA	TGTGCCAGCAGCCCCGGGACCGAGCAGTTCTTC	CASSPGTEQFF
14	TRBV27	TRBJ2-2	NA	NA	TGTGCCAGCAGTTTATGGATGAACACCGGGGAGCTGTTTTTT	CASSLWMNTGELFF
12	TRBV19	TRBJ2-7	TRBD1	NA	TGTGCCAGTAGTTTGGCAGGGGGCTTGCAGTACTTC	CASSLAGGLQYF
11	TRBV6-5	TRBJ2-7	NA	few	TGTGCCAGCAGTTGTAGTCCCGAGCAGTACTTC	CASSCSPEQYF
11	TRBV29-1	TRBJ1-2	NA	NA	TGCAGCGTTGAAGCTGTCGGGGGCTACACCTTC	CSVEAVGGYTF
15	TRBV27	TRBJ2-1	NA	NA	TGTGCCAGCAGATGGACTAGGAGGGGGTTGGATGAGCAGTTCTTC	CASRWTRRGLDEQFF
12	TRBV5-6	TRBJ2-1	NA	NA	TGTGCCAGCAGCTTGGGACTGTTTGAGCAGTTCTTC	CASSLGLFEQFF
13	TRBV15	TRBJ2-5	NA	NA	TGTGCCACCAGCAGAGACAGACAAGAGACCCAGTACTTC	CATSRDRQETQYF
14	TRBV4-2	TRBJ1-2	NA	few	TGTGCCAGCAGCCAAGCCGGCAGCCAATATGGCTACACCTTC	CASSQAGSQYGYTF
11	TRBV27	TRBJ2-3	NA	few	TGTGCCAGCAGTGTAGGAGATACGCAGTATTTT	CASSVGDTQYF
14	TRBV18	TRBJ1-5	TRBD1	NA	TGTGCCAGCTCACTCGGGACAGGGGATCAGCCCCAGCATTTT	CASSLGTGDQPQHF
15	TRBV5-1	TRBJ2-3	TRBD1	NA	TGCGCCAGCAGCTTAAGACAGGGGGGTCCAGATACGCAGTATTTT	CASSLRQGGPDTQYF
15	TRBV19	TRBJ2-6	NA	few	TGTGCCAGTATGGAGGTAGACTCTGGGGCCAACGTCCTGACTTTC	CASMEVDSGANVLTF
16	TRBV11-2	TRBJ1-1	TRBD1	NA	TGTGCCAGCAGCCAACAACAGGGGGTAAAATTAGCTGAAGCTTTCTTT	CASSQQQGVKLAEAFF
13	TRBV29-1	TRBJ1-1	TRBD1	once	TGCAGCGTGACAGGGGCGGTGGACACTGAAGCTTTCTTT	CSVTGAVDTEAFF
14	TRBV6-4	TRBJ2-3	NA	NA	TGTGCCAGCAGTCCGGGACATCGCACAGATACGCAGTATTTT	CASSPGHRTDTQYF
16	TRBV15	TRBJ2-1	NA	few	TGTGCCACCAGCAGAGCACAGGGTTCCTTCTACAATGAGCAGTTCTTC	CATSRAQGSFYNEQFF
15	TRBV5-1	TRBJ2-3	NA	NA	TGCGCCAGCAGCTTCCCAGGTTCTAGCACAGATACGCAGTATTTT	CASSFPGSSTDTQYF
15	TRBV5-1	TRBJ2-7	TRBD2	NA	TGCGCCAGCAGCTTGGGCACGGGGGACTACTACGAGCAGTACTTC	CASSLGTGDYYEQYF
13	TRBV11-2	TRBJ1-1	NA	few	TGTGCCAGCAGCACCACACAGAACACTGAAGCTTTCTTT	CASSTTQNTEAFF
14	TRBV11-2	TRBJ2-1	TRBD2	NA	TGTGCCAGCAGCTCAGCGGGAGGTGCATCTGAGCAGTTCTTC	CASSSAGGASEQFF
17	TRBV29-1	TRBJ2-7	NA	NA	TGCAGCGTTGGGGTAGGAGGTCGAAGGGCCATTTCCTACGAGCAGTACTTC	CSVGVGGRRAISYEQYF
14	TRBV5-1	TRBJ2-5	NA	NA	TGCGCCAGCAGCTTGCAGGGCCCGCGGGAGACCCAGTACTTC	CASSLQGPRETQYF
17	TRBV11-3	TRBJ2-5	NA	NA	TGTGCCAGCAGCTTAGGACAGCATGGGCAGAACCAAGAGACCCAGTACTTC	CASSLGQHGQNQETQYF